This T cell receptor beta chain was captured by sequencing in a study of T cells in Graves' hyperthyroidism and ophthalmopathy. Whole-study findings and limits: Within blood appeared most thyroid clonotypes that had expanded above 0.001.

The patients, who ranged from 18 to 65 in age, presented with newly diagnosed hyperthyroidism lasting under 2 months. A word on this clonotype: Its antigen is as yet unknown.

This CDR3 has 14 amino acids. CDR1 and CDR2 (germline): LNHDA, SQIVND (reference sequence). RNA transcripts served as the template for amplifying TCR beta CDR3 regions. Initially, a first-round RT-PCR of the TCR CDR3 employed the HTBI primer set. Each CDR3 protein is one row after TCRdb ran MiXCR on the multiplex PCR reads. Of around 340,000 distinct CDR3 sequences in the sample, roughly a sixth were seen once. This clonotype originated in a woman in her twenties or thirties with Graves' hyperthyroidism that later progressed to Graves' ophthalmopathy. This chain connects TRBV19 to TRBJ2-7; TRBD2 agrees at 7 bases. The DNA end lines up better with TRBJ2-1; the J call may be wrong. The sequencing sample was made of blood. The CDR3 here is CASSELAASYEQFF. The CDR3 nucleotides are TGTGCCAGTAGTGAGCTAGCGGCATCCTACGAGCAGTTCTTC.